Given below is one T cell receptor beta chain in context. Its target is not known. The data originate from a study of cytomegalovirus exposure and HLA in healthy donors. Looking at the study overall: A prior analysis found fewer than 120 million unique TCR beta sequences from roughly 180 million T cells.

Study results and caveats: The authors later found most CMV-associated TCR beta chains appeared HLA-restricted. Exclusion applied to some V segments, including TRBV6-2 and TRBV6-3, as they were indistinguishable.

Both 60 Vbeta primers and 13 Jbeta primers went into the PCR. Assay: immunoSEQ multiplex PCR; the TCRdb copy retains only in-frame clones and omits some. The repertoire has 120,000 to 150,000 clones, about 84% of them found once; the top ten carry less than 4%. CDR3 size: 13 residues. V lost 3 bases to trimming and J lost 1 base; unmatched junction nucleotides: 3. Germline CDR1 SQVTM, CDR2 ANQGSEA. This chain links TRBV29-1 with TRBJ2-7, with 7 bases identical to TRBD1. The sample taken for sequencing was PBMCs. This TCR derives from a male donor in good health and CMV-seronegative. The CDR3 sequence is CSVDEGASYEQYF. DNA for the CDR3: TGCAGCGTTGACGAGGGGGCGTCCTACGAGCAGTACTTC.